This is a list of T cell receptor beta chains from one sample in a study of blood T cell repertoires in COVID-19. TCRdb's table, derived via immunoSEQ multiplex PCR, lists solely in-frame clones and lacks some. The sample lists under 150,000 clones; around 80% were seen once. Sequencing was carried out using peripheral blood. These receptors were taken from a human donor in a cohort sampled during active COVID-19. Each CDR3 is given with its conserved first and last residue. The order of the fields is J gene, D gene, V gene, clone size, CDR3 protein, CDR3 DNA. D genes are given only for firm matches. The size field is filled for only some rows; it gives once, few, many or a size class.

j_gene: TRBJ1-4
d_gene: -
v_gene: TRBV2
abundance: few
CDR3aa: CASSDADWDEKLFF
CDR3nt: TGTGCCAGCAGTGACGCGGATTGGGATGAAAAACTGTTTTTT

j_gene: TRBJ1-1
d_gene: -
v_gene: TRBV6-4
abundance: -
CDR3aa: CASSDGQGSGTEAFF
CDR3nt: TGTGCCAGCAGTGACGGTCAGGGTTCGGGCACTGAAGCTTTCTTT

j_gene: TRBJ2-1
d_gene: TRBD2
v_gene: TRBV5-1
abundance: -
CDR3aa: CASSFTSGGPRRDEQFF
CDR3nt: TGCGCCAGCAGCTTTACTAGCGGGGGTCCCCGTAGGGATGAGCAGTTCTTC

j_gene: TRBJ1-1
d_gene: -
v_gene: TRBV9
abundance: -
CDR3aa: CASSVVSVMNTEAFF
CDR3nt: TGTGCCAGCAGCGTAGTGTCAGTGATGAACACTGAAGCTTTCTTT

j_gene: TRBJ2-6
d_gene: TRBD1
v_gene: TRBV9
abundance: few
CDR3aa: CASSSQGAGANVLTF
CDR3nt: TGTGCCAGCAGCTCCCAGGGGGCTGGGGCCAACGTCCTGACTTTC

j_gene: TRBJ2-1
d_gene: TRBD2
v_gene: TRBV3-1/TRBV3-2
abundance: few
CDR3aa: CASRSYTSGGYNEQFF
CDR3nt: TGTGCCAGCAGAAGCTATACTAGCGGGGGGTACAATGAGCAGTTCTTC

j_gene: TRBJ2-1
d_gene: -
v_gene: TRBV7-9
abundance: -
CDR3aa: CASSPELGGGGVYEQFF
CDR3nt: TGTGCCAGCAGCCCCGAACTTGGGGGGGGCGGGGTGTATGAGCAGTTCTTC

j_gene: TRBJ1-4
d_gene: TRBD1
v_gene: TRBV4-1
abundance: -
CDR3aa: CASSQGGTATNEKLFF
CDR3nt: TGCGCCAGCAGCCAAGGGGGGACAGCAACTAATGAAAAACTGTTTTTT

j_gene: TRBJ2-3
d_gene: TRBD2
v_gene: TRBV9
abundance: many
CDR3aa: CASSVTSGTDTQYF
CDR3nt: TGTGCCAGCAGCGTAACTAGCGGCACAGATACGCAGTATTTT

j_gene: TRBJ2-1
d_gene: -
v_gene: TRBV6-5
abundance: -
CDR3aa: CAINYRGFSEQFF
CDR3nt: TGTGCCATCAACTACAGAGGGTTTAGTGAGCAGTTCTTC

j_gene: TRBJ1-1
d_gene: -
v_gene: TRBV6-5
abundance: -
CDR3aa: CASSLTRNTEAFF
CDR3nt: TGTGCCAGCAGTCTCACGCGGAACACTGAAGCTTTCTTT

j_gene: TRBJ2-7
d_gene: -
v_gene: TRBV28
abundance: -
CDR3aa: CASSWEVGEQYF
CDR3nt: TGTGCCAGCAGTTGGGAGGTAGGCGAGCAGTACTTC

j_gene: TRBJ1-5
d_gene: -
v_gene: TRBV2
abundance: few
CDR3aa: CASRDTARQPQHF
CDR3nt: TGTGCCAGCAGGGACACCGCCCGCCAGCCCCAGCATTTT

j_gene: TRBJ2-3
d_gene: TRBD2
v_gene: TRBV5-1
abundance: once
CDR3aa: CASSSSGGAGTDTQYF
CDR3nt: TGCGCCAGCAGCTCTAGCGGGGGGGCCGGCACAGATACGCAGTATTTT

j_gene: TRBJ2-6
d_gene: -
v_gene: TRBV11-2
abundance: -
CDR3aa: CASSPGVGTGANVLTF
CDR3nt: TGTGCCAGCAGCCCGGGGGTGGGGACTGGGGCCAACGTCCTGACTTTC

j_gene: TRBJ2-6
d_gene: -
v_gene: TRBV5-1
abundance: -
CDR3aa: CASSLGGDPGSGANVLTF
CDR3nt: TGCGCCAGCAGCTTGGGGGGGGACCCAGGGTCTGGGGCCAACGTCCTGACTTTC

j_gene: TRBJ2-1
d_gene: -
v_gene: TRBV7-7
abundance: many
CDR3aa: CASRPEEQFF
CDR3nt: TGTGCCAGCAGGCCCGAGGAGCAGTTCTTC

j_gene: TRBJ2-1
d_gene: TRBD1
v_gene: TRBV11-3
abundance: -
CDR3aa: CASSPSNPGTGGSYNEQFF
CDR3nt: TGTGCCAGCAGCCCGTCCAATCCAGGGACAGGGGGCTCCTACAATGAGCAGTTCTTC

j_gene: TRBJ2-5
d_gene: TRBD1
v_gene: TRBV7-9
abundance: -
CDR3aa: CASSLGLGQGARETQYF
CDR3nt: TGTGCCAGCAGCTTAGGTCTCGGGCAGGGGGCTCGGGAGACCCAGTACTTC

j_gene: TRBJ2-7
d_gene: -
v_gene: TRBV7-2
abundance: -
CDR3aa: CASSSGSEQYF
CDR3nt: TGTGCCAGCAGCTCTGGGAGCGAGCAGTACTTC

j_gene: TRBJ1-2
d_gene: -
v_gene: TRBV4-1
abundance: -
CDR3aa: CASSQAGPGGYGYTF
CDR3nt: TGCGCCAGCAGCCAAGCTGGCCCGGGGGGCTATGGCTACACCTTC

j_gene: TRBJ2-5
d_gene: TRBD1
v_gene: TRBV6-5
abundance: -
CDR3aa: CASSRNRGETQYF
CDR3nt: TGTGCCAGCAGCCGAAACAGGGGAGAGACCCAGTACTTC

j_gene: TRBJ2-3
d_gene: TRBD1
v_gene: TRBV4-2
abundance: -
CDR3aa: CASSQEGTGGSDTQYF
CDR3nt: TGTGCCAGCAGCCAAGAAGGGACAGGGGGATCAGATACGCAGTATTTT

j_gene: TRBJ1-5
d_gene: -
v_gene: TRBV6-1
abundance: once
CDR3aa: CASSEAIHQPQHF
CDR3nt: TGTGCCAGCAGTGAAGCCATTCATCAGCCCCAGCATTTT